This paragraph covers one T cell receptor beta chain sequence. Its antigen target is currently unknown. Per-base quality was not reported, and no clone a single base away is much larger than it. This sample was taken from a study of T cell changes during pregnancy in multiple sclerosis (dated by TCRdb to about 2019). Study-wide context: The study looked at changes in the T cell repertoire across pregnancy in women with multiple sclerosis.

The CDR3 starts with the cysteine, ends with the phenylalanine, and has 15 residues. Solely the CDR3 DNA is kept, with 45 bases framed from the first base. The germline V gene provides CDR1 SGHTA and CDR2 FQGNSA. The junction shows trimming of 1 base on V and 3 bases on J, and the gene matches do not reach 3 bases of it. Receptor libraries were prepared by the immunoSEQ multiplex PCR assay. TCRdb provides this immuneACCESS table in a form limited to in-frame rearrangements. Some clones are lacking; in checked studies, under half of them reflect an unresolved V gene, and why the rest are absent is not known. The sample table records 40,000 to 45,000 clones; around 92% of these occur just once. The top ten clones comprise around 1.3% of the sample.

Sequenced material: peripheral blood. This chain joins TRBV7-2 to TRBJ1-5; the central 7 bases match TRBD1. This TCR was sampled from a female donor with multiple sclerosis, enrolled in a pregnancy study. The nucleotide sequence is TGTGCCAGCAGCTTAGTGGGACAGCCCAATCAGCCCCAGCATTTT. Translated, it gives CASSLVGQPNQPQHF.